This T cell receptor (beta chain) was sequenced during a study of blood T cells in healthy people across ages. Using a J-beta primer mix together with a sample-barcoded 5' primer, a second PCR was run for roughly 6 to 12 cycles. TCRdb redid the calling of the 5' RACE reads with MiXCR, one entry per CDR3 protein. The sample holds over 500,000 distinct CDR3 sequences; roughly half are singletons and the top ten take about 13%. It was around 10 milliliters of peripheral blood that were drawn from each donor. Per sample, a minimum of 6.5 million PBMCs were isolated. Study conclusions and caveats: More naive CD4+ cells and higher diversity marked long-lived donors relative to aged donors. Expanded clonotype shifts may have been confounded, as the donors had an unknown CMV status.

Germline V CDR1 and CDR2: DFQATT, SNEGSKA (reference sequence). The CDR3 has 11 residues. This clonotype was counted many times. Its antigen remains unknown. The rearrangement uses TRBV20-1 and TRBJ2-5; weak D call: TRBD2 (6 bases). The material sequenced was blood. The source is a woman aged 80 or over in good health. The CDR3, as DNA: TGCAGCCGGGACTACCAAGAGACCCAGTACTTC. This gives the protein CSRDYQETQYF.